Reported below is one TCR beta chain. The CDR3 loop spans 15 amino acids. Germline V lookup: CDR1 LNHNV, CDR2 YYDKDF (reference sequence). J lost 6 bases, V lost 8 bases, and 11 bases had no gene match. The data are from a study of blood T cell repertoires in COVID-19. Study-wide background: Nucleic acid was either cDNA or gDNA, and it came from T cells, B-cell-depleted T cells, or PBMCs.

Only in-frame clones appear in the TCRdb table, and some are missing; sequencing was by immunoSEQ multiplex PCR. The sample yields 200,000 to 300,000 clones, 81% seen once. The sequence came from a woman aged 80 or older with acute or convalescent COVID-19. This chain links TRBV15 with TRBJ2-2, with TRBD1 matching over 8 bases. Sequencing was carried out using peripheral blood. The chain's CDR3 is CATRVSQGAAGELFF. DNA of the CDR3: TGTGCCACCCGGGTAAGCCAGGGGGCAGCCGGGGAGCTGTTTTTT.